A selection of T cell receptor beta chains follows, all from one sample in a study of cytomegalovirus exposure and HLA in healthy donors. Generated by immunoSEQ multiplex PCR, the TCRdb table keeps only in-frame clones and is missing some. The top ten clones hold under 9.5% of a sample with about 120,000 clones, 75% to 85% of them seen once. Source material: PBMCs. The receptors stem from a woman between 45 and 60 years old in good health and CMV-seropositive. Both conserved end residues are trimmed from each CDR3.

>TRBV5-1|TRBJ2-2
ASSLGTGKAGELF
>TRBV6-6|TRBJ1-6
ASSYSGGVYNSPLH
>TRBV15|TRBJ1-3
ATSLGTGGSGNTIY
>TRBV19|TRBJ1-2
ASRRQGGLGYT
>TRBV4-1|TRBJ2-5
ASSHGREVVKGETQY
>TRBV4-3|TRBJ1-5
ASSQEFLLRGGVVDQPQH
>TRBV4-1|TRBJ2-2
ASSSPGTSGRVHGELF
>TRBV4-1|TRBJ1-4
ASSQPGTTNEKLF
>TRBV4-1|TRBJ1-5
ASSLVPQTYGRNQPQH
>TRBV6-6|TRBJ2-1
ANSRGNEQF
>TRBV7-3|TRBJ2-5
ASSLAPARGVETQY
>TRBV30|TRBJ1-1
ARSVGQPNTEAF
>TRBV6-5|TRBJ2-2
ATFTRQGSTGELF
>TRBV4-1|TRBJ1-2
ASSHPPRGNYGYT
>TRBV6-5|TRBJ1-1
ASSRLGGEAF
>TRBV6-5|TRBJ2-5
ASSREDRDAKTQY
>TRBV21-1|TRBJ1-4
ASSKKGQGSEKLF
>TRBV13|TRBJ2-1
ASSTQPGQNYNEQF
>TRBV27|TRBJ1-4
ASSLLAPASYEKLF
>TRBV27|TRBJ2-7
ASRTGTGADRVYEQY
>TRBV5-1|TRBJ1-2
ASSLRGDGYT